The text below deals with one T cell receptor (beta chain). These data come from a study of blood T cell repertoires in COVID-19. On the study more broadly: From T cells, B-cell-depleted T cells, or PBMCs came the material, which was cDNA or gDNA.

In Seattle, patients joined the study during active infection and were tracked longitudinally. Germline-derived CDR1 and CDR2 are LNHDA and SQIVND (reference sequence). V was pared by 5 bases and J by 7 bases, with 10 bases of the junction left unmatched. The CDR3 has 16 amino acids. Profiling relied on immunoSEQ multiplex PCR, and the TCRdb table lists in-frame clones only, not all of them. The table has over 150,000 clones, roughly 89% seen once. Sequenced input: peripheral blood. The sequence came from a woman aged 65 to 85 with COVID-19, enrolled during active disease. The genes are TRBV19 and TRBJ1-4; TRBD1 aligns across 10 bases. This chain's CDR3 is CASSARQGAESEKLFF. CDR3 coding DNA: TGTGCCAGTAGTGCCCGACAGGGGGCGGAAAGTGAAAAACTGTTTTTT.